This T cell receptor beta chain was observed in a study of blood T cells in healthy people across ages. Study-level points and caveats: Researchers deemed the diversity estimates from one million T cells underestimates.

The J segment lost 7 bases and the V segment lost 1 base, leaving 14 bases of the junction unmatched. The CDR3 spans 17 residues. The germline CDR1 and CDR2 sequences are DFQATT and SNEGSKA (reference sequence). Primed by a sample-barcoded 5' primer and a J-beta primer mix, a second PCR proceeded for about 6 to 11 cycles. At least 2.5 million CDR3-containing paired-end reads were obtained per sample. MiXCR, applied by TCRdb to the 5' RACE reads, yields one record per CDR3 protein. The sample lists 850,000 to 1,000,000 distinct CDR3 sequences, roughly 47% occurring once. The table lists this clonotype with many counts. Its antigen is not known.

The sequencing sample was made of blood. The chain recombines TRBV20-1 with TRBJ2-5, with 11 nucleotides matching TRBD2. This TCR came from a woman aged 55-69 years in good health. CDR3 sequence reads: CSARGLASGRRERTQYF. For the CDR3, the DNA is TGCAGTGCTAGAGGGTTGGCTAGCGGGAGGCGAGAAAGGACCCAGTACTTC.